This is a list of T cell receptor beta chains from one sample in a study of vaccination and CD4 T cells after COVID-19. TCRdb processed the PCR reads anew with MiXCR; each CDR3 protein has one entry. The repertoire holds around 10,000 distinct CDR3 sequences, with roughly a third as singletons. Their recognized antigens are unknown. Specimen: CD4+ T cells from blood, cultured in vitro. These receptors were obtained from a human donor who had recovered from COVID-19. The CDR3 runs from the conserved cysteine through the conserved F or W. D genes are given only for firm matches. The size of a clone is reported for some rows only, either as once, few or many, or as a class for expanded clones.

j_call,v_call,clone_size,d_call,cdr3_nt,cdr3_aa
TRBJ2-5,TRBV6-5,few,NA,TGTGCCAGCAGTTATGGGGCTGCCCAACAAGAGACCCAGTACTTC,CASSYGAAQQETQYF
TRBJ2-5,TRBV20-1,NA,TRBD2,TGCAGTGCTGGCCGGGGGGGAGCGGGGGCCCTGTACCAAGAGACCCAGTACTTC,CSAGRGGAGALYQETQYF
TRBJ1-2,TRBV19,few,NA,TGTGCCAGTAGTATTACCGGGGGCCACTATGGCTACACCTTC,CASSITGGHYGYTF
TRBJ2-3,TRBV7-6,NA,TRBD1,TGTGCCAGCAGCCCACGGACAGGGGGCACAGATACGCAGTATTTT,CASSPRTGGTDTQYF
TRBJ2-6,TRBV6-2/TRBV6-3,NA,TRBD1,TGTGCCAGCAGTTATGCGACAGGGACCTCCTCTGGGGCCAACGTCCTGACTTTC,CASSYATGTSSGANVLTF
TRBJ2-2,TRBV7-2,few,NA,TGTGCCAGCAGCTTAGGGGTTCGGACCCCGAACACCGGGGAGCTGTTTTTT,CASSLGVRTPNTGELFF
TRBJ2-1,TRBV10-3,few,TRBD1,TGTGCCATCAGTTTGTTGGACAGGAGCAATGAGCAGTTCTTC,CAISLLDRSNEQFF
TRBJ2-7,TRBV11-3,NA,NA,TGTGCCAGCAGCTTAGCCCAGGACCACGAGCAGTACTTC,CASSLAQDHEQYF
TRBJ2-1,TRBV6-2/TRBV6-3,NA,NA,TGTGCCAGCAGGACGGACGCTGCTGATAACGAGCAGTTCTTC,CASRTDAADNEQFF
TRBJ1-5,TRBV6-1,few,NA,TGTGCCAGCAGTGAAGGGGAGGCTACCCCCCAGCATTTT,CASSEGEATPQHF
TRBJ1-1,TRBV30,few,NA,TGTGCCTGGAGTCCCCAGGGGAACACTGAAGCTTTCTTT,CAWSPQGNTEAFF
TRBJ1-2,TRBV6-1,NA,NA,TGTGCCAGCAGGCGGGGGGCAGGCGGCCACTATGGCTACACCTTC,CASRRGAGGHYGYTF
TRBJ1-5,TRBV7-2,NA,NA,TGTGCCAGCAGCCCCGGTCTTAGCAATCAGCCCCAGCATTTT,CASSPGLSNQPQHF
TRBJ2-7,TRBV6-2/TRBV6-3,few,NA,TGTGCCAGCAGGCCTCCACCGGGGGTCTACGAGCAGTACTTC,CASRPPPGVYEQYF
TRBJ2-7,TRBV7-2,NA,TRBD1,TGTGCCAGCAGCTTAGAGGGGACAGCTACCTACGAGCAGTACTTC,CASSLEGTATYEQYF
TRBJ1-6,TRBV11-3,few,NA,TGTGCCAGCACGGGCGGGCAGGGACCGCCCCTCCACTTT,CASTGGQGPPLHF
TRBJ1-5,TRBV19,NA,TRBD1,TGTGCCAGTAGGAACAGGGGGCCCCAGCATTTT,CASRNRGPQHF
TRBJ1-2,TRBV7-9,few,TRBD1,TGTGCCAGCAGCACCAAACAGGGGTATGGCTACACCTTC,CASSTKQGYGYTF
TRBJ2-3,TRBV29-1,NA,NA,TGCAGCGTTGAAGACAGGGGAACAGATACGCAGTATTTT,CSVEDRGTDTQYF
TRBJ1-1,TRBV24-1,few,NA,TGTGCCACCAGAAGTGCCAGCCTGAACACTGAAGCTTTCTTT,CATRSASLNTEAFF
TRBJ2-7,TRBV4-2,NA,TRBD2,TGTGCCAGCAGCCAACCCTCGGGACTAGCGGGGACCTACGAGCAGTACTTC,CASSQPSGLAGTYEQYF
TRBJ2-1,TRBV28,once,NA,TGTGCCAGCACCCTGACCGGGACTTACAATGAGCAGTTCTTC,CASTLTGTYNEQFF
TRBJ2-7,TRBV6-1,NA,NA,TGTGCCAGCAGTAACCGGGACCAATCCTACGAGCAGTACTTC,CASSNRDQSYEQYF
TRBJ2-7,TRBV11-3,NA,NA,TGTGCCAGCAGCTTAGTTCGTAGCTACGAGCAGTACTTC,CASSLVRSYEQYF
TRBJ2-7,TRBV6-1,NA,TRBD2,TGTGCCACGCGGGGGACTAGCTCCTACGAGCAGTACTTC,CATRGTSSYEQYF
TRBJ2-1,TRBV5-4,NA,TRBD1,TGTGCCAGCAGCCTCACAGGGGGCTTACAGTTCTTC,CASSLTGGLQFF
TRBJ1-2,TRBV20-1,medium-sized,TRBD1,TGCAGTGCTGCCGGACAGGGGTCCTATGGCTACACCTTC,CSAAGQGSYGYTF
TRBJ1-5,TRBV6-1,NA,TRBD1,TGTGCCAGCATCGACAGGGGAGCCAATCAGCCCCAGCATTTT,CASIDRGANQPQHF
TRBJ2-1,TRBV20-1,NA,TRBD2,TGCAGTGCTAGAGCCCGGGGTAGCGGGAGTCGGAATGAGCAGTTCTTC,CSARARGSGSRNEQFF
TRBJ2-7,TRBV5-4,NA,TRBD2,TGTGCCAGCAGCTCCCGGACTAGGCTCGACGAGCAGTACTTC,CASSSRTRLDEQYF
TRBJ1-2,TRBV2,few,NA,TGTGCCAGCAGTGCCCAAACGTATGGCTACACCTTC,CASSAQTYGYTF
TRBJ1-5,TRBV6-1,NA,NA,TGTGCCAGCAGTGAGTTAGGATTAGGTCAGCCCCAGCATTTT,CASSELGLGQPQHF
TRBJ2-3,TRBV6-1,few,NA,TGTGCCAGCACGTCGTTCACAGATACGCAGTATTTT,CASTSFTDTQYF
TRBJ2-5,TRBV7-9,NA,TRBD2,TGTGCCAGCAGGGCAGCGGGAGGTGAGACCCAGTACTTC,CASRAAGGETQYF
TRBJ2-1,TRBV20-1,few,NA,TGCAGTGCTAGCGGGGGGCTCGATGAGCAGTTCTTC,CSASGGLDEQFF